This T cell receptor beta chain was documented in a study of T cells after yellow fever vaccination. This CDR3 spans 15 amino acids. Germline V gene lookup returns CDR1 DFQATT and CDR2 SNEGSKA (reference sequence). After removal of 1 base from V and 4 bases from J, the junction contained 6 bases not matched to a gene. Overall study results and limits: Weaker, the secondary response peaked sooner, at day 5 versus 15. The CD4 and CD8 compartments had a small share of their clonotypes in common.

Remarks on this clonotype: What it binds is unknown.

UMIs and a universal primer site were added when TCR cDNA was made by 5'RACE template switching. A single record per CDR3 protein comes from TCRdb applying MiXCR to the 5' RACE reads. The repertoire holds 500,000 to 700,000 distinct CDR3 sequences, with over 15% as singletons. The receptor was isolated from a man aged 30 to 45 who received the YFV17D yellow fever vaccine. Sequencing was performed on PBMCs, taken 15 days after the yellow fever booster vaccination. The chain carries TRBV20-1 and TRBJ2-3; 9 positions agree with TRBD2. CDR3 protein: CSARVAGVKSDTQYF. The CDR3 region has the DNA TGCAGTGCTAGAGTAGCGGGAGTCAAGTCAGATACGCAGTATTTT.